Listed below are T cell receptor beta chains from one sample, sequenced in a study of blood T cell repertoires in COVID-19. The protocol was immunoSEQ multiplex PCR, while the TCRdb copy is restricted to in-frame clones and leaves out a portion. The data show around 180,000 clones, about 74% seen once. The material sequenced was peripheral blood. The receptors were gathered from a woman of 80 years or more with acute or convalescent COVID-19. Each CDR3 is given with its conserved first and last residue. Fields, in order: clone size, J gene, V gene, D gene, CDR3 DNA, CDR3 protein. The D gene is left open where the match is weak. Not all rows give a size; the values are once, few, many and, for expanded clones, a class.

clone size: .; J gene: TRBJ1-5; V gene: TRBV7-2; D gene: TRBD1; CDR3 DNA: TGTGCCAGCAGCTCATCCCAGGGGGCTTGGCAGCCCCAGCATTTT; CDR3 protein: CASSSSQGAWQPQHF
clone size: .; J gene: TRBJ1-2; V gene: TRBV27; D gene: .; CDR3 DNA: TGTGCCAGCAGTTTATCGATAAATACGGGGGGAATCTGGAGTTACTACACCTTC; CDR3 protein: CASSLSINTGGIWSYYTF
clone size: once; J gene: TRBJ2-7; V gene: TRBV6-2/TRBV6-3; D gene: .; CDR3 DNA: TGTGCCAGCAGTCCCATTCCTAGGGAGCAGTACTTC; CDR3 protein: CASSPIPREQYF
clone size: .; J gene: TRBJ1-3; V gene: TRBV18; D gene: .; CDR3 DNA: TGTGCCAGCTCACCGTCTCCAGATACTGGAAACACCATATATTTT; CDR3 protein: CASSPSPDTGNTIYF
clone size: .; J gene: TRBJ2-1; V gene: TRBV24-1; D gene: .; CDR3 DNA: TGTGCCACCAGTGATTTGAACAGGGAAAATGAGCAGTTCTTC; CDR3 protein: CATSDLNRENEQFF
clone size: .; J gene: TRBJ2-5; V gene: TRBV15; D gene: TRBD2; CDR3 DNA: TGTGCCACCAGCAGAGGTGGGACTAGCGTCAGAGAGACCCAGTACTTC; CDR3 protein: CATSRGGTSVRETQYF
clone size: .; J gene: TRBJ2-7; V gene: TRBV28; D gene: TRBD2; CDR3 DNA: TGTGCCAGCAGCCTTGACGGGGGGGTCTCGCCCTACGAGCAGTACTTC; CDR3 protein: CASSLDGGVSPYEQYF
clone size: .; J gene: TRBJ2-1; V gene: TRBV6-1; D gene: .; CDR3 DNA: TGTGCCAGCAGAGAAACCGGGACACCCTTCTCCTACAATGAGCAGTTCTTC; CDR3 protein: CASRETGTPFSYNEQFF
clone size: .; J gene: TRBJ1-3; V gene: TRBV4-1; D gene: .; CDR3 DNA: TGCGCCAGCAGCCAACTTGGATTGAGGGCGCCGGGAAACACCATATATTTT; CDR3 protein: CASSQLGLRAPGNTIYF
clone size: once; J gene: TRBJ2-1; V gene: TRBV7-9; D gene: .; CDR3 DNA: TGTGCCAGCAGCTTAGTCACGGGGAGCAATGAGCAGTTCTTC; CDR3 protein: CASSLVTGSNEQFF
clone size: .; J gene: TRBJ2-3; V gene: TRBV28; D gene: TRBD1; CDR3 DNA: TGTGCCAGCAGTTTAGACAGGGGACTGGATACGCAGTATTTT; CDR3 protein: CASSLDRGLDTQYF
clone size: .; J gene: TRBJ2-3; V gene: TRBV18; D gene: TRBD1; CDR3 DNA: TGTGCCAGCTCAGCAAACTCGGGACAGATTAGCACAGATACGCAGTATTTT; CDR3 protein: CASSANSGQISTDTQYF
clone size: .; J gene: TRBJ2-1; V gene: TRBV4-2; D gene: .; CDR3 DNA: TGTGCCAGCAGCCAAGATACCAGAAATTACAATGAGCAGTTCTTC; CDR3 protein: CASSQDTRNYNEQFF
clone size: .; J gene: TRBJ2-7; V gene: TRBV27; D gene: TRBD2; CDR3 DNA: TGTGCCAGCAGCTCCTATGCGGGACTAGCTGGAGAGCAGTACTTC; CDR3 protein: CASSSYAGLAGEQYF
clone size: .; J gene: TRBJ2-3; V gene: TRBV6-5; D gene: TRBD1; CDR3 DNA: TGTGCCAGCAGTTACACAGGGGAGACCTCCGATACGCAGTATTTT; CDR3 protein: CASSYTGETSDTQYF
clone size: .; J gene: TRBJ2-5; V gene: TRBV20-1; D gene: .; CDR3 DNA: TGCAGTGCTAGTCCCGGGGGTAGCGGTCAAGAGACCCAGTACTTC; CDR3 protein: CSASPGGSGQETQYF
clone size: .; J gene: TRBJ2-7; V gene: TRBV19; D gene: .; CDR3 DNA: TGTGCCAGTAAAGCGTTGGACAGTGGCTCCTACGAGCAGTACTTC; CDR3 protein: CASKALDSGSYEQYF
clone size: few; J gene: TRBJ1-3; V gene: TRBV6-1; D gene: .; CDR3 DNA: TGTGCCAGCAGTGATGGGGGGTCCGGAAACACCATATATTTT; CDR3 protein: CASSDGGSGNTIYF
clone size: .; J gene: TRBJ1-2; V gene: TRBV7-9; D gene: .; CDR3 DNA: TGTGCCAGCAGCTTACAGGCCGGTAACTATGGCTACACCTTC; CDR3 protein: CASSLQAGNYGYTF
clone size: .; J gene: TRBJ1-1; V gene: TRBV5-1; D gene: .; CDR3 DNA: TGCGCCAGCAGCTTGGCCAGGGGAAGGGGCACTGAAGCTTTCTTT; CDR3 protein: CASSLARGRGTEAFF
clone size: .; J gene: TRBJ2-7; V gene: TRBV27; D gene: TRBD2; CDR3 DNA: TGTGCCAGCAGTTCAGCTCGGACTAGCGGTTCCTACGAGCAGTACTTC; CDR3 protein: CASSSARTSGSYEQYF
clone size: once; J gene: TRBJ2-5; V gene: TRBV19; D gene: .; CDR3 DNA: TGTGCCAGTAGTATTTCTGCTAGTGGGGAGACCCAGTACTTC; CDR3 protein: CASSISASGETQYF
clone size: .; J gene: TRBJ2-3; V gene: TRBV9; D gene: TRBD2; CDR3 DNA: TGTGCCAGCAGCGTAGTAGCGGGAGAGGCCGGAAGGACAGATACGCAGTATTTT; CDR3 protein: CASSVVAGEAGRTDTQYF
clone size: .; J gene: TRBJ2-1; V gene: TRBV28; D gene: .; CDR3 DNA: TGTGCCAGCAGTTCCTTGGGGGGGCAGTACAATGAGCAGTTCTTC; CDR3 protein: CASSSLGGQYNEQFF
clone size: .; J gene: TRBJ2-3; V gene: TRBV2; D gene: .; CDR3 DNA: TGTGCCAGCAGTGCGGTAAGCACAGATACGCAGTATTTT; CDR3 protein: CASSAVSTDTQYF
clone size: .; J gene: TRBJ1-5; V gene: TRBV5-4; D gene: TRBD1; CDR3 DNA: TGTGCCAGCAGCCGGTGGGACAGGGGAAGCAATCAGCCCCAGCATTTT; CDR3 protein: CASSRWDRGSNQPQHF
clone size: .; J gene: TRBJ2-3; V gene: TRBV6-2/TRBV6-3; D gene: .; CDR3 DNA: TGTGCCAGCAGCCAACGCGGGACAGCCGGTTCGTATACGCAGTATTTT; CDR3 protein: CASSQRGTAGSYTQYF
clone size: .; J gene: TRBJ2-7; V gene: TRBV4-1; D gene: TRBD1; CDR3 DNA: TGCGCCAGCAGCCAACCCAGGACAGGCGACTACGAGCAGTACTTC; CDR3 protein: CASSQPRTGDYEQYF
clone size: .; J gene: TRBJ1-2; V gene: TRBV20-1; D gene: .; CDR3 DNA: TGCAGTGCTCAGTTTAACTATGGCTACACCTTC; CDR3 protein: CSAQFNYGYTF
clone size: .; J gene: TRBJ1-6; V gene: TRBV25-1; D gene: .; CDR3 DNA: TGTGCCAGCAGTGAATCTGGGGGCGGTCACTCACCCCTCCACTTT; CDR3 protein: CASSESGGGHSPLHF
clone size: once; J gene: TRBJ2-7; V gene: TRBV24-1; D gene: .; CDR3 DNA: TGTGCCACCAGTGATGCGACGCGGGACGAGCAGTACTTC; CDR3 protein: CATSDATRDEQYF
clone size: .; J gene: TRBJ1-4; V gene: TRBV7-3; D gene: .; CDR3 DNA: TGTGCCAGCAGCTTAAGAATGAGTCCAACTAATGAAAAACTGTTTTTT; CDR3 protein: CASSLRMSPTNEKLFF
clone size: few; J gene: TRBJ1-1; V gene: TRBV28; D gene: .; CDR3 DNA: TGTGCCAGCAGTTTAATGACTCTGGGGACTTTGCTGACAACTAAGAACACTGAAGCTTTCTTT; CDR3 protein: CASSLMTLGTLLTTKNTEAFF
clone size: .; J gene: TRBJ1-5; V gene: TRBV7-9; D gene: .; CDR3 DNA: TGTGCCAGCAGCTTAGGGGGCCTCAATCAGCCCCAGCATTTT; CDR3 protein: CASSLGGLNQPQHF
clone size: .; J gene: TRBJ2-3; V gene: TRBV25-1; D gene: .; CDR3 DNA: TGTGCCAGCAGACAAACAGGAGATACGCAGTATTTT; CDR3 protein: CASRQTGDTQYF
clone size: .; J gene: TRBJ1-2; V gene: TRBV6-5; D gene: .; CDR3 DNA: TGTGCCAGCAGTTACGGGCGGACAGACTATGGCTACACCTTC; CDR3 protein: CASSYGRTDYGYTF
clone size: .; J gene: TRBJ1-1; V gene: TRBV15; D gene: .; CDR3 DNA: TGTGCCACCAGCAGAGGGGAGGTGAACACTGAAGCTTTCTTT; CDR3 protein: CATSRGEVNTEAFF
clone size: once; J gene: TRBJ2-5; V gene: TRBV6-5; D gene: TRBD1; CDR3 DNA: TGTGCCGCCAGGGACAGAAAAGAGACCCAGTACTTC; CDR3 protein: CAARDRKETQYF
clone size: .; J gene: TRBJ2-7; V gene: TRBV6-5; D gene: TRBD2; CDR3 DNA: TGTGCCAGTACAGCGGGAGGCCAAACCTACGAGCAGTACTTC; CDR3 protein: CASTAGGQTYEQYF
clone size: .; J gene: TRBJ2-1; V gene: TRBV3-1/TRBV3-2; D gene: .; CDR3 DNA: TGTGCCAGCAAAGGGACAAATAACTACAATGAGCAGTTCTTC; CDR3 protein: CASKGTNNYNEQFF
clone size: .; J gene: TRBJ2-1; V gene: TRBV6-2/TRBV6-3; D gene: TRBD2; CDR3 DNA: TGTGCCAGCAGTCACCCTAGCGGGAGGGCCTACAATGAGCAGTTCTTC; CDR3 protein: CASSHPSGRAYNEQFF
clone size: once; J gene: TRBJ2-7; V gene: TRBV25-1; D gene: TRBD2; CDR3 DNA: TGTGCCAGGGCGGGACTAGCGGCCTCCTACGAGCAGTACTTC; CDR3 protein: CARAGLAASYEQYF
clone size: .; J gene: TRBJ2-1; V gene: TRBV27; D gene: TRBD2; CDR3 DNA: TGTGCCAGCATCCTAACCCCCCCGGGAGGTGTAAATGAGCAGTTCTTC; CDR3 protein: CASILTPPGGVNEQFF
clone size: .; J gene: TRBJ2-3; V gene: TRBV10-2; D gene: .; CDR3 DNA: TGCGCCAGCAGTGATGCGATAAGTCGAGATACGCAGTATTTT; CDR3 protein: CASSDAISRDTQYF
clone size: .; J gene: TRBJ2-3; V gene: TRBV7-3; D gene: TRBD2; CDR3 DNA: TGTGCCAGCAGTCAGTCTAGCGGAGGGGGCACAGATACGCAGTATTTT; CDR3 protein: CASSQSSGGGTDTQYF
clone size: .; J gene: TRBJ2-3; V gene: TRBV7-6; D gene: .; CDR3 DNA: TGTGCCAGCAGCCGAGGGCAGGGGCCCACAGATACGCAGTATTTT; CDR3 protein: CASSRGQGPTDTQYF
clone size: .; J gene: TRBJ2-1; V gene: TRBV27; D gene: TRBD2; CDR3 DNA: TGTGCCAGCAATAGCGGGAGTCGCAATGAGCAGTTCTTC; CDR3 protein: CASNSGSRNEQFF
clone size: .; J gene: TRBJ1-6; V gene: TRBV3-1/TRBV3-2; D gene: .; CDR3 DNA: TGTGCCAGCAGCCAAGAGGGTGCAGGGGATAATTCACCCCTCCACTTT; CDR3 protein: CASSQEGAGDNSPLHF
clone size: .; J gene: TRBJ1-3; V gene: TRBV13; D gene: .; CDR3 DNA: TGTGCCAGCAGCTTGCAGGGCTCTGGAAACACCATATATTTT; CDR3 protein: CASSLQGSGNTIYF
clone size: .; J gene: TRBJ2-7; V gene: TRBV18; D gene: .; CDR3 DNA: TGTGCCAGCTCTCCCGCGGGACAGAGTTTCTCCTACGAGCAGTACTTC; CDR3 protein: CASSPAGQSFSYEQYF
clone size: .; J gene: TRBJ1-5; V gene: TRBV2; D gene: .; CDR3 DNA: TGTGCCAGCAGTGCACAGGGTAGCCAGCCCCAGCATTTT; CDR3 protein: CASSAQGSQPQHF
clone size: .; J gene: TRBJ2-3; V gene: TRBV11-2; D gene: .; CDR3 DNA: TGTGCCAGCAGCTTAGACCGCCTAGATGATTCCCCCGTTGGTTATACGCAGTATTTT; CDR3 protein: CASSLDRLDDSPVGYTQYF
clone size: .; J gene: TRBJ1-1; V gene: TRBV5-1; D gene: TRBD1; CDR3 DNA: TGCGCCAGCAGCTTGGACAGGGGGCGAGCTTTCTTT; CDR3 protein: CASSLDRGRAFF
clone size: few; J gene: TRBJ2-7; V gene: TRBV20-1; D gene: .; CDR3 DNA: TGCAGTGCTAGTCCCACGGGACTTCTCAACGAGCAGTACTTC; CDR3 protein: CSASPTGLLNEQYF
clone size: .; J gene: TRBJ1-5; V gene: TRBV7-2; D gene: TRBD1; CDR3 DNA: TGTGCCAGCAGCTTGACGACAGGGGCTTTGGGGCCCCAGCATTTT; CDR3 protein: CASSLTTGALGPQHF